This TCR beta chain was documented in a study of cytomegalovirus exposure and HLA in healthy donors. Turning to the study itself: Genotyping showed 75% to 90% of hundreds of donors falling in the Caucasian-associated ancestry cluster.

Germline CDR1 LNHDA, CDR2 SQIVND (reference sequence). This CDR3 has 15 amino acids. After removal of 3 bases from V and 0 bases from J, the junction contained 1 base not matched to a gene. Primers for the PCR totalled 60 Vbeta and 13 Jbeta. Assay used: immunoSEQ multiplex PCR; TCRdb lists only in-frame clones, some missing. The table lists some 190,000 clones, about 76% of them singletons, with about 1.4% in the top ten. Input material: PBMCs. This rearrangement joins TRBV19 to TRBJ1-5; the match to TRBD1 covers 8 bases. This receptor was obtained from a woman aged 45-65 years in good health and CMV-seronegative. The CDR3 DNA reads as TGTGCCAGTAGTATGGGACAGGTTAGCAATCAGCCCCAGCATTTT. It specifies CASSMGQVSNQPQHF.